Below are 23 T cell receptor beta chains sequenced from a single sample in a study of T cell responses to AZD1222 COVID-19 vaccine. Generated by immunoSEQ multiplex PCR, the TCRdb table keeps only in-frame clones and is missing some. The data show over 140,000 clones, with 80% to 95% seen just once and approximately 5.4% held by the top ten. The material sequenced was peripheral blood, taken on day 0 of AZD1222 vaccination. The source is an adult in good health.

This clone was seen only once. V usage is TRBV6-5 and J usage is TRBJ1-2, with D tentatively TRBD1 (6 bases). Germline CDR1 reads MNHEY; CDR2 reads SVGAGI. The V and J ends lost 6 bases and 2 bases respectively, with 13 bases between them. The CDR3 length is 14 residues. The DNA for the CDR3 is TGTGCCAGCAGCTATGGACAGTCGAACTATGGCTACACCTTC. This codes for CASSYGQSNYGYTF.

V and J are TRBV6-6 and TRBJ1-5; no firm D call. V lost 4 bases, J lost 2 bases, and 12 bases lay in between. CDR1 and CDR2 from the germline V gene are MNHNY and SVGAGI (reference sequence). The CDR3 is 15 amino acids. CDR3 region: CASSWYGEGNQPQHF. The CDR3 region has the DNA TGTGCCAGCAGTTGGTACGGGGAAGGCAATCAGCCCCAGCATTTT.

The chain has TRBV6-5 and TRBJ1-2; no clear D. There are 13 residues in the CDR3. The ends were cut back, 5 bases at V and 2 bases at J, with 9 bases in the middle. The germline V gene encodes CDR1 MNHEY and CDR2 SVGAGI. CDR3 bases: TGTGCCAGCAGTCTAGGGATAAACTATGGCTACACCTTC. Translated, it gives CASSLGINYGYTF.

This clone has more than one count but fewer than ten. V and J are TRBV7-9 and TRBJ2-7, with TRBD1 matching 8 bases. The V segment lost 3 bases and the J segment 3 bases; nucleotides outside the gene matches: 4. CDR3 size: 14 residues. Germline CDR1 and CDR2: SEHNR and FQNEAQ (reference sequence). CDR3 sequence (DNA): TGTGCCAGCAGCTTGACAGGGGTAAACTACGAGCAGTACTTC. Translated, it gives CASSLTGVNYEQYF.

V usage is TRBV4-1 and J usage is TRBJ2-1; 8 positions agree with TRBD2. This CDR3 spans 17 amino acids. The germline V gene has CDR1 MGHRA and CDR2 YSYEKL. J was trimmed by 8 bases and V by 1 base; bases with no gene match: 13. As DNA, the CDR3 is TGCGCCAGCAGCCAAGGTGCCGGGACTAGACGGGTCGATGAGCAGTTCTTC. The encoded protein is CASSQGAGTRRVDEQFF.

The chain employs TRBV3-1 (or the pseudogene TRBV3-2) and TRBJ2-7; TRBD2 matches 11 bases. The ends lost 2 bases at V and 3 bases at J; junction bases unmatched: 6. The CDR3 loop spans 16 amino acids. Germline loops: CDR1 LGHDT, CDR2 YNNKEL (reference sequence). In DNA form, the CDR3 reads TGTGCCAGCAGCCAAAGTCCTACTAGCGGGGGCTACGAGCAGTACTTC. This gives the protein CASSQSPTSGGYEQYF.

The genes are TRBV6-5 and TRBJ1-6; D uncertain. Trimming left V 2 bases short and J 5 bases short, with 13 bases between. Germline lookup yields CDR1 MNHEY and CDR2 SVGAGI. The CDR3 consists of 16 residues. CDR3 nucleotides: TGTGCCAGCAGTTACGGCCGTAGGGCCAATAATTCACCCCTCCACTTT. It is translated as CASSYGRRANNSPLHF.

The chain combines TRBV28 with TRBJ2-7, with TRBD2 matching over 11 bases. Trimming cost V 6 bases and J 5 bases; bases outside gene matches: 9. In germline, CDR1 is MDHEN, CDR2 SYDVKM. The CDR3 contains 15 residues. CDR3 sequence reads: CASRLKTSGKNEQYF. CDR3 DNA sequence: TGTGCCAGCAGGCTCAAGACTAGCGGGAAAAACGAGCAGTACTTC.

The chain joins TRBV2 to TRBJ1-2; no clear D gene. Trimming took 1 base from V and 8 from J, leaving 11 bases between them. Germline-derived CDR1 and CDR2 are SNHLY and FYNNEI. There are 13 residues in the CDR3. The CDR3 region is CASSEGVEVGYTF. CDR3 nucleotide sequence: TGTGCCAGCAGTGAAGGGGTCGAGGTAGGCTACACCTTC.

As DNA, the CDR3 is TGTGCCAGCAGTGAAACCAGAGGTAAAGTATACGAGCAGTACTTC. Amino acid sequence: CASSETRGKVYEQYF. The chain couples TRBV2 to TRBJ2-7; unclear D gene. This CDR3 has 15 amino acids. V was pared by 2 bases and J by 4 bases, with 15 bases between. CDR1 is SNHLY and CDR2 is FYNNEI in the germline V gene.

This chain uses TRBV28 with TRBJ1-1; no clear D gene. Trimming stripped 3 bases from V and 3 bases from J, with 5 bases between. This CDR3 spans 12 amino acids. Germline loops: CDR1 MDHEN, CDR2 SYDVKM. CDR3 region: CASSFGYTEAFF. For the CDR3, the DNA is TGTGCCAGCAGTTTTGGGTACACTGAAGCTTTCTTT.

This rearrangement joins TRBV2 to TRBJ2-4, with 8 bases fitting TRBD2. V lost 4 bases, J lost 9 bases, and 11 bases stayed unmatched. The CDR3 is made up of 15 amino acids. Germline V gene sequence: CDR1 SNHLY, CDR2 FYNNEI. The CDR3 DNA follows: TGTGCCAGCAGTGTAAGAGCGGGAGTATCAGGCATTCAGTACTTC. It encodes CASSVRAGVSGIQYF.

The V call is TRBV5-4, the J call TRBJ2-7; TRBD2 matches at 7 bases. There are 15 residues in the CDR3. J gave up 3 bases and V 7 bases, and 13 bases lay outside the gene matches. CDR1 is SGHNT and CDR2 is YYREEE in the germline V gene (reference sequence). CDR3 in DNA: TGTGCCAGCCGGCCAGGTGCCCCGGGGGGCTACGAGCAGTACTTC. It specifies CASRPGAPGGYEQYF.

The gene calls are TRBV7-9 and TRBJ2-1; D gene ambiguous. Trimming removed 2 bases at V and 2 bases at J, with 7 bases between. The CDR3 is 14 amino acids. Per germline, CDR1 SEHNR and CDR2 FQNEAQ (reference sequence). CDR3 in amino acids: CASSLSYTYNEQFF. The CDR3 region has the DNA TGTGCCAGCAGCTTATCGTACACCTACAATGAGCAGTTCTTC.

The rearrangement links TRBV27 to TRBJ2-1; 8 bases map to TRBD2. CDR1 MNHEY and CDR2 SMNVEV come from the germline V gene (reference sequence). The CDR3 covers 17 residues. Trimming took 1 base from V and 4 from J; bases not matched to a gene: 9. CDR3 region: CASSLYPAGAVYNEQFF. The CDR3 DNA follows: TGTGCCAGCAGTTTATATCCAGCGGGAGCAGTTTACAATGAGCAGTTCTTC.

V gene TRBV12-3 or TRBV12-4 combines with J gene TRBJ1-5; a possible D gene is TRBD1 (5 bases). This CDR3 is 13 amino acids long. The germline V and J ends were trimmed by 1 base and 11 bases, with 12 bases remaining between them. CDR3 sequence: CASSLEEGTTQHF. Here the CDR3 DNA reads TGTGCCAGCAGTTTAGAGGAGGGGACGACCCAGCATTTT.

The chain employs TRBV6-5 and TRBJ1-1; 8 bases are shared with TRBD1. The CDR3 has 13 amino acids. J lost 2 bases, V lost 6 bases, and 2 bases had no gene match. Germline V gene lookup returns CDR1 MNHEY and CDR2 SVGAGI. CDR3 region: CASSDRGNTEAFF. In DNA, the CDR3 is TGTGCCAGCAGCGACAGGGGTAACACTGAAGCTTTCTTT.

This chain joins TRBV6-4 and TRBJ1-2; the D gene is possibly TRBD1 (5 bases). Germline V gene sequence: CDR1 MRHNA, CDR2 SNTAGT. The CDR3 totals 16 residues. V lost 0 bases and J 4 bases, leaving 15 bases between the germline ends. The CDR3 DNA sequence: TGTGCCAGCAGTGACTCGAGAGGGGAGGGTATCTATGGCTACACCTTC. Its protein product is CASSDSRGEGIYGYTF.

The chain is built from TRBV29-1 and TRBJ2-1, with D perhaps matching TRBD2 (5 bases). Germline V lookup: CDR1 SQVTM, CDR2 ANQGSEA. The CDR3 consists of 16 residues. Trimming took off 4 bases at V and 2 bases at J, with 18 bases between the two ends. The CDR3 region has the DNA TGCAGCGTTGCAACTAGAGCGGCCGAAACCTACAATGAGCAGTTCTTC. It encodes CSVATRAAETYNEQFF.

V and J are TRBV10-1 and TRBJ1-1, with no clear D. This CDR3 comprises 12 residues. Germline lookup yields CDR1 WNHNN and CDR2 SYGVQD (reference sequence). Trimming took 5 bases from V and 6 from J, leaving 10 bases between them. CDR3 nucleotides: TGCGCCAGCAGTTTTAATCGGGCTGAAGCTTTCTTT. Its protein is CASSFNRAEAFF.

This chain joins TRBV7-9 and TRBJ2-7, with D maybe TRBD1 (5 bases). This CDR3 has 13 amino acids. V was shortened by 1 base and J by 3 bases, with 7 bases between the two germline ends. Germline CDR1 SEHNR, CDR2 FQNEAQ (reference sequence). CDR3 loop: CASSLDQGYEQYF. The CDR3 DNA is TGTGCCAGCAGCTTAGACCAGGGCTACGAGCAGTACTTC.

V is TRBV7-9 and J is TRBJ1-1; no definite D call. Trimming shortened V by 2 bases and J by 4 bases, and 11 bases separated the two germline ends. There are 14 residues in the CDR3. Germline-derived CDR1 and CDR2 are SEHNR and FQNEAQ (reference sequence). This CDR3 reads CASSLSGSATEAFF. The CDR3 nucleotides are TGTGCCAGCAGCTTATCCGGGTCGGCCACTGAAGCTTTCTTT. Variable domain in full (rest from reference TRBV7-9 and TRBJ1-1): DTGVSQNPRHKITKRGQNVTFRCDPISEHNRLYWYRQTLGQGPEFLTYFQNEAQLEKSRLLSDRFSAERPKGSFSTLEIQRTEQGDSAMYLCASSLSGSATEAFFGQGTRLTVV.

This clone was detected once. The chain is built from TRBV14 and TRBJ1-1; D possibly corresponds to TRBD1 (6 bases). Germline V gene data show CDR1 as SGHDN and CDR2 as FVKESK. V shed 0 bases and J shed 4 bases, with 12 bases lying between them. CDR3 length equals 15 residues. CDR3 residues: CASSQDLQGSTEAFF. CDR3 DNA: TGTGCCAGCAGCCAAGATTTACAGGGAAGCACTGAAGCTTTCTTT.